Listed below are T cell receptor beta chains from one sample, sequenced in a study of CD8+CD57+ T cells in acquired aplastic anemia. TCRdb passed the reads through MiXCR, listing each CDR3 protein once. The sample shows about 270,000 distinct CDR3 sequences, around 60% of them seen only once. The sample taken for sequencing was sorted CD4+, CD8+, or CD8+CD57+ T cells (not recorded which) from PBMCs. The source of these receptors is a human donor with severe aplastic anemia or a healthy control (not recorded which). Each CDR3 is given with its conserved first and last residue. The size field is filled for only some rows; it gives once, few, many or a size class.

J gene,V gene,clone size,CDR3 protein
TRBJ2-1,TRBV20-1,-,CSANSGPANEQFF
-,TRBV7-9,-,CASSLAAGAIREQYF
TRBJ1-2,TRBV5-1,once,CASSWGQENYGYTF
TRBJ2-1,TRBV6-6,many,CASSYARDREAYNEQFF
TRBJ1-2,TRBV12-3/TRBV12-4,many,CASKGQGGYGYTF
TRBJ2-5,TRBV15,-,CATSRDAGTSRKTQYF
TRBJ2-1,TRBV11-1,-,CASSSAGRGHNEQFF
TRBJ1-4,TRBV12-3/TRBV12-4,many,CASIATGGGSEKLFF
TRBJ2-7,TRBV7-9,many,CASSPKRAGDYEQYF
TRBJ2-7,TRBV7-9,-,CASSLGLADTYEQYF
TRBJ2-2,TRBV24-1,-,CATSGRDGRPNTGELFF
TRBJ2-5,TRBV7-7,-,CASSLGTSGATQYF
TRBJ2-7,TRBV5-1,-,CASSLEATSGGPPLYEQYF
TRBJ2-7,TRBV24-1,-,CATSDRQGGEQYF
TRBJ2-1,TRBV24-1,few,CATSDLASGLSEQFF
TRBJ1-1,TRBV5-1,-,CASSGGSGGLNTEAFF
TRBJ2-7,TRBV20-1,many,CSASGTGSYEQYF
TRBJ1-2,TRBV19,many,CASSVLDRANGYTF
TRBJ1-1,TRBV9,-,CATTGGNTEAFF
TRBJ2-7,TRBV24-1,-,CATSGVGGEQYF
TRBJ1-2,TRBV5-6,-,CASSESSGYTF
TRBJ1-5,TRBV5-8,many,CASSLGTGAQEPQHF
TRBJ2-5,TRBV2,-,CASVTSGRPQETQYF
TRBJ2-5,TRBV6-5,-,CASSSQTGMETQYF
TRBJ2-5,TRBV2,many,CASSDTSLQTQYF
TRBJ1-2,TRBV10-2,-,CASSEARGRGGYTF
TRBJ2-1,TRBV7-8,-,CASSLQGLAAYNEQFF
TRBJ2-5,TRBV5-4,-,CASSVTGDFQYF
TRBJ2-2,TRBV7-9,-,CASSLVGIGELFF
TRBJ2-7,TRBV20-1,-,CSAKEGGSSYEQYF
TRBJ2-5,TRBV15,-,CATRLESGTERMQETQYF
TRBJ2-1,TRBV20-1,once,CSATGQGRDEQFF
TRBJ2-7,TRBV20-1,many,CSARRFGHLRPYEQYF
TRBJ2-1,TRBV5-1,-,CASSLDQVWTF
TRBJ1-3,TRBV2,-,CASSETGTGGNTIYF
TRBJ1-3,TRBV5-1,many,CASSLEGTPVAGNTIYF
TRBJ1-2,TRBV12-3/TRBV12-4,-,CASTLSLTANYGYTF
TRBJ2-7,TRBV12-5,-,CASPGLAGGGYEQYF
TRBJ1-5,TRBV19,-,CASSIGQVNQPQHF
TRBJ1-2,TRBV10-3,many,CAISGDKDYGYTF
TRBJ1-1,TRBV4-2,-,CASSQVVKAEAFF
TRBJ1-2,TRBV6-2/TRBV6-3,-,CASSYASYGYTF
TRBJ1-1,TRBV12-5,-,CASGPGLRNTEAFF
TRBJ2-1,TRBV29-1,few,CSVVPSSYNEQFF
TRBJ1-1,TRBV9,-,CASSETQDSLNTEAFF
TRBJ2-6,TRBV9,few,CASSVVGADVLTF
TRBJ1-6,TRBV5-5,-,CASGIHTGVGNSPLHF
TRBJ2-7,TRBV20-1,once,CSAREERGRVEQYF
TRBJ1-5,TRBV20-1,many,CSASLGGALHQPQHF
TRBJ1-5,TRBV20-1,many,CSATDGPNQPQHF
TRBJ1-3,TRBV20-1,-,CSASWRSTIYF
TRBJ2-5,TRBV3-1,many,CASSPRDREETQYF
TRBJ2-3,TRBV19,-,CASSPRDSGTDTQYF